This T cell receptor (beta chain) was captured in a study of response to subunit inactivated influenza vaccine. Via MiXCR, TCRdb re-called the RT-PCR reads, giving one row per CDR3 protein. The data hold some 800,000 distinct CDR3 sequences, with 21% observed a single time. Germline V lookup: CDR1 ENHRY, CDR2 SYGVKD. The CDR3 spans 12 residues. V dropped 7 bases and J dropped 3 bases, with 10 bases sitting between them. This sequence originates from a man aged 45-65 years who received an inactivated influenza vaccine. The input for sequencing was PBMCs from blood, taken more than 4 days after vaccination. This chain links TRBV10-3 with TRBJ2-7; D ambiguous. The CDR3 DNA follows: TGTGCCATCATGTCGACGGACTACGAGCAGTACTTC. As protein: CAIMSTDYEQYF.